This T cell receptor beta chain derives from a study of blood T cell repertoires in COVID-19. Turning to the study itself: Donors in the United States, Italy and Spain gave samples during acute or convalescent COVID-19. From T cells, B-cell-depleted T cells, or PBMCs came the material, which was cDNA or gDNA.

This clone was observed a handful of times. The V gene's germline CDR1 is MGHRA and CDR2 YSYEKL. The CDR3 loop spans 14 amino acids. V dropped 3 bases and J dropped 4 bases, with 10 bases sitting between them. The table came from immunoSEQ multiplex PCR; TCRdb's copy has only in-frame clones and leaves some out. Of under 200,000 clones in the sample, over 60% were seen once. Sequencing was carried out using peripheral blood. The sequence was obtained from a man in his fifties or sixties with acute or convalescent COVID-19. The rearrangement links TRBV4-1 to TRBJ1-5, with TRBD1 as a possible D gene (5 bases). This chain's CDR3 is CASSQDIGNQPQHF. The CDR3 bases are TGCGCCAGCAGCCAGGACATTGGTAATCAGCCCCAGCATTTT.